This TCR beta chain was documented in a study of identical twins. Whole-study findings and limits: The conclusions drew on cross-sectional statistical analysis instead of tracking the same donors.

There are 14 residues in the CDR3. Trimming pared 4 bases from V and 6 bases from J, leaving 16 bases between. The germline CDR1 and CDR2 sequences are SQVTM and ANQGSEA. Unique molecular identifiers were in the cDNA, with template-switch universal primer binding. TCRdb itself ran the 5' RACE reads through MiXCR, one entry per CDR3 protein. Of 450,000 to 600,000 distinct CDR3 sequences listed, 20% to 25% were seen once; the top ten hold approximately 0.5%. This clonotype appeared a few times. Its antigen is currently unknown. These same data were also listed under a study on yellow fever vaccine responses in identical twins.

The chain couples TRBV29-1 to TRBJ1-5, with D possibly TRBD1 on 5 matching bases. Sequenced material: CD4+ T cells sorted from blood. The clonotype was recovered from a woman under 30 in good health. The CDR3 DNA is TGCAGCGTTGCGACAGAGGGCAATTCTCAGCCCCAGCATTTT. Its translation is CSVATEGNSQPQHF.